The sequence of this TCR beta chain was determined in a study of blood T cell repertoires in COVID-19. Study-wide context: Samples taken during acute and convalescent COVID-19 were collected in the United States, Italy and Spain.

The method was immunoSEQ multiplex PCR; TCRdb's version includes in-frame clones alone and lacks a portion of them. The table records around 50,000 clones, 82% of them present only once. The germline V gene encodes CDR1 LNHDA and CDR2 SQIVND (reference sequence). This CDR3 contains 16 residues. V lost 8 bases, J lost 7 bases, and 13 bases stayed unmatched. The chain is built from TRBV19 and TRBJ2-1; 11 bases fit TRBD1. Sequencing was done on a sample of peripheral blood. The sequence was obtained from a woman between 55 and 75 years old with acute or convalescent COVID-19. The CDR3 DNA follows: TGTGCCAGTCTAGGACAGGGGGCATTTGTCTCAAATGAGCAGTTCTTC. This gives the protein CASLGQGAFVSNEQFF.